The 18 T cell receptor beta chains listed next were all sequenced from one sample in a study of blood T cell repertoires in COVID-19. Here immunoSEQ multiplex PCR was the method, and the copy in TCRdb shows in-frame clones only, minus some. The repertoire holds hundreds of thousands of clones, with about 82% as singletons. Sequencing was done on a sample of PBMCs or T cells enriched from blood (not recorded which). Receptors were obtained from a woman in her 50s who had recovered from COVID-19.

The chain carries TRBV7-9 and TRBJ1-4, with D tentatively TRBD1 (6 bases). Trimming cost V 1 base and J 0 bases, with 15 bases left between them. The CDR3 sequence is 18 residues long. Germline CDR1 SEHNR, CDR2 FQNEAQ (reference sequence). The CDR3 loop is CASSLVATGETTNEKLFF. CDR3 bases: TGTGCCAGCAGCTTAGTTGCGACAGGCGAAACAACTAATGAAAAACTGTTTTTT.

The J gene is TRBJ2-7, the V gene TRBV10-2, with 7 bases matching TRBD2. V shed 3 bases and J 3 bases; nucleotides not matched to a gene: 2. Germline CDR1 is WSHSY and CDR2 is SAAADI. This CDR3 is built from 13 residues. CDR3 region: CASSEWGGYEQYF. In DNA form, the CDR3 reads TGCGCCAGCAGTGAATGGGGGGGCTACGAGCAGTACTTC.

The rearrangement joins TRBV5-1 to TRBJ1-1, with D uncertain. V lost 4 bases, J lost 1 base, and 17 bases lay in between. The germline CDR1 and CDR2 sequences are SGHRS and YFSETQ. The CDR3 sequence is 16 residues long. The chain's CDR3 is CASSLQPHTQNTEAFF. For the CDR3, the DNA is TGCGCCAGCAGCCTCCAACCCCACACACAGAACACTGAAGCTTTCTTT. Supplemented by reference TRBV5-1 and TRBJ1-1, the full variable domain reads KAGVTQTPRYLIKTRGQQVTLSCSPISGHRSVSWYQQTPGQGLQFLFEYFSETQRNKGNFPGRFSGRQFSNSRSEMNVSTLELGDSALYLCASSLQPHTQNTEAFFGQGTRLTVV.

The rearrangement uses TRBV4-3 and TRBJ2-2; no reliable D call. Trimming took off 1 base at V and 6 bases at J, with 9 bases between the two ends. Germline V gene sequence: CDR1 LGHNA, CDR2 YSLEER. The CDR3 runs 14 residues. The CDR3 nucleotides read TGCGCCAGCAGCCAAGGCGGAGACGCCGGGGAGCTGTTTTTT. It specifies CASSQGGDAGELFF.

V and J are TRBV19 and TRBJ2-7; D remains unclear. The CDR3 is 14 amino acids. Trimming removed 11 bases at V and 6 bases at J, with 23 bases between. CDR1 is LNHDA and CDR2 is SQIVND in the germline V gene (reference sequence). The CDR3 DNA reads TGTGCCGGATTCAACTGGTCTCCATGGAGCGAGCAGTACTTC. Translated: CAGFNWSPWSEQYF.

This chain uses TRBV28 with TRBJ1-2; a weak D match, TRBD1 (6 bases). The V gene's germline CDR1 is MDHEN and CDR2 SYDVKM. The V end was cut by 3 bases, the J end by 4 bases, with 12 bases between. This CDR3 comprises 14 residues. CDR3 in amino acids: CASSLVHRAYGYTF. The CDR3 nucleotides are TGTGCCAGCAGTTTGGTCCACAGGGCCTATGGCTACACCTTC.

The chain combines TRBV19 with TRBJ2-2, with 8 nucleotides matching TRBD1. Germline values: CDR1 LNHDA, CDR2 SQIVND (reference sequence). With 2 bases clipped from V and 6 bases from J, the junction kept 5 bases outside the gene matches. The CDR3 covers 15 residues. The CDR3 reads CASSILAGGPGELFF. For the CDR3, the DNA is TGTGCCAGTAGTATACTGGCAGGGGGCCCCGGGGAGCTGTTTTTT. The full variable domain, in which reference TRBV19 and TRBJ2-2 provide the parts outside the CDR3, is DGGITQSPKYLFRKEGQNVTLSCEQNLNHDAMYWYRQDPGQGLRLIYYSQIVNDFQKGDIAEGYSVSREKKESFPLTVTSAQKNPTAFYLCASSILAGGPGELFFGEGSRLTVL.

The CDR3 loop reads CASSPRTGMVSTEAFF. The CDR3 bases are TGTGCCAGCAGCCCCCGGACAGGGATGGTTAGCACTGAAGCTTTCTTT. The V and J genes are TRBV14 and TRBJ1-1; TRBD1 matches at 8 bases. V was clipped by 4 bases and J by 4 bases; unmatched bases: 11. The germline V gene has CDR1 SGHDN and CDR2 FVKESK. This CDR3 comprises 16 residues.

The table lists this clone with a few counts. The chain has TRBV6-1 and TRBJ1-2, with D hard to call. Deletions cut 2 bases from V and 4 bases from J, with 17 bases between. Germline assignment: CDR1 MNHNS and CDR2 SASEGT. The CDR3 length is 16 residues. The CDR3 loop reads CASSENPHRSLYGYTF. In DNA, the CDR3 is TGTGCCAGCAGTGAAAACCCACACAGAAGCCTCTATGGCTACACCTTC.

The V gene is TRBV15, the J gene TRBJ2-1; TRBD2 matches at 8 bases. This CDR3 is built from 16 residues. With 1 base clipped from V and 6 bases from J, the junction kept 8 bases outside the gene matches. CDR1 is LNHNV and CDR2 is YYDKDF in the germline V gene (reference sequence). The CDR3 coding sequence is TGTGCCACCAGCAGAGGCCCCGGACTAGCTTTCAATGAGCAGTTCTTC. Protein: CATSRGPGLAFNEQFF.

On this clone itself: No DNA is shown, since the ends of the CDR3 on it are uncertain; the CDR3 is the one TCRdb lists. The chain combines TRBV7-2 with TRBJ1-2; the table's D call TRBD1 went unverified against the DNA. 16 amino acids form the CDR3, both terminal residues included. CDR1 and CDR2 (germline): SGHTA, FQGNSA. The CDR3 reads CASSWGSGQGARGYTF.

This chain joins TRBV5-1 and TRBJ2-6, with 8 bases fitting TRBD1. V lost 2 bases to trimming and J lost 0 bases; unmatched junction nucleotides: 1. Germline V gene data show CDR1 as SGHRS and CDR2 as YFSETQ. The CDR3 consists of 16 residues. The CDR3 sequence: CASSFGQGSGANVLTF. CDR3 in DNA: TGCGCCAGCAGCTTCGGACAGGGCTCTGGGGCCAACGTCCTGACTTTC.

The chain joins TRBV4-2 to TRBJ1-2; the D is unclear. The length of the CDR3 is 13 residues. Deletions cut 0 bases from V and 5 bases from J, with 7 bases between. The V gene's germline CDR1 is LGHNA and CDR2 YNFKEQ. CDR3 nucleotides: TGTGCCAGCAGCCAAGATCCCCCGTATGGCTACACCTTC. It yields the protein CASSQDPPYGYTF.

This clone was observed once. The CDR3 is CASSPLSVSSYNEQFF. For the CDR3, the DNA is TGTGCCAGCAGCCCCCTCAGCGTAAGCTCCTACAATGAGCAGTTCTTC. The J gene is TRBJ2-1, the V gene TRBV7-2; D gene uncertain. The CDR3 loop spans 16 amino acids. V shed 5 bases and J shed 0 bases, with 14 bases lying between them. The V gene's germline CDR1 is SGHTA and CDR2 FQGNSA.

The V gene is TRBV4-1, the J gene TRBJ1-2; D ambiguous. Per the germline V gene, CDR1 is MGHRA and CDR2 is YSYEKL. V dropped 4 bases and J dropped 6 bases, with 12 bases sitting between them. The CDR3 runs 13 residues. CDR3 in amino acids: CASSPFVGDGYTF. The CDR3 DNA is TGCGCCAGCAGCCCCTTTGTAGGAGATGGCTACACCTTC.

V usage is TRBV9 and J usage is TRBJ1-6; 7 nucleotides match TRBD1. The germline V gene encodes CDR1 SGDLS and CDR2 YYNGEE. V shed 0 bases and J 4 bases; nucleotides not matched to a gene: 1. The CDR3 consists of 15 residues. The CDR3 bases are TGTGCCAGCAGCGTAGAGGGACAGTATAATTCACCCCTCCACTTT. Protein: CASSVEGQYNSPLHF.

This clone was seen just once. The rearrangement uses TRBV7-9 and TRBJ1-2; the match to TRBD1 covers 7 bases. CDR1 is SEHNR, CDR2 FQNEAQ, per germline (reference sequence). The V gene end was trimmed by 1 base and the J gene end by 4 bases; junction bases not matched to a gene: 6. The CDR3 spans 15 residues. The CDR3 DNA reads as TGTGCCAGCAGCTTAGAGGCAGGGGGGTTCTATGGCTACACCTTC. Amino acid sequence: CASSLEAGGFYGYTF.

The chain links TRBV14 to TRBJ2-1; no definite D call. The length of the CDR3 is 16 residues. Trimming stripped 4 bases from V and 9 bases from J, with 22 bases between. Germline V gives CDR1 SGHDN, CDR2 FVKESK. CDR3: CASSPAKVGHFPEQFF. For the CDR3, the DNA is TGTGCCAGCAGCCCAGCGAAGGTCGGTCACTTCCCTGAGCAGTTCTTC.